The 14 T cell receptor beta chains reported below all come from one sample, sequenced in a study of CD8+ T cells in alopecia areata. It was cDNA, reverse transcribed from extracted RNA, that served as the sequencing template. Assay: immunoSEQ multiplex PCR; the TCRdb copy retains only in-frame clones and omits some. The table records roughly 200,000 clones, 63% of them present only once. Specimen: CD4+ T cells sorted from blood, collected at week 0. These TCRs come from a human donor with alopecia areata.

The rearrangement links TRBV15 to TRBJ2-5; D may be TRBD2 (5 bases). The CDR3 consists of 17 residues. Germline lookup yields CDR1 LNHNV and CDR2 YYDKDF (reference sequence). The V end was cut by 0 bases, the J end by 4 bases, with 18 bases between. Written as DNA, the CDR3 is TGTGCCACCAGCAGAGATCCCTACGCGGGTGTAGGAGAGACCCAGTACTTC. Its translation is CATSRDPYAGVGETQYF. Combining the CDR3 with reference TRBV15 and TRBJ2-5 gives the whole variable domain DAMVIQNPRYQVTQFGKPVTLSCSQTLNHNVMYWYQQKSSQAPKLLFHYYDKDFNNEADTPDNFQSRRPNTSFCFLDIRSPGLGDTAMYLCATSRDPYAGVGETQYFGPGTRLLVL.

The chain has TRBV14 and TRBJ1-6, with D hard to call. Trimming left V 2 bases short and J 5 bases short, with 10 bases between. Germline V gene data show CDR1 as SGHDN and CDR2 as FVKESK. The CDR3 is 15 residues long. CDR3 nucleotides: TGTGCCAGCAGCCAAAGGAACGGAAATAATTCACCCCTCCACTTT. Translating gives CASSQRNGNNSPLHF.

This chain uses TRBV15 with TRBJ2-7, with D perhaps given as TRBD1 or TRBD2 (5 bases each). The CDR3 has 15 amino acids. The V gene's germline CDR1 is LNHNV and CDR2 YYDKDF (reference sequence). Trimming shortened V by 1 base and J by 6 bases, and 16 bases separated the two germline ends. The CDR3 is CATSRAGPAAREQYF. The CDR3 nucleotides read TGTGCCACCAGCAGAGCGGGACCGGCTGCGCGCGAGCAGTACTTC.

This chain connects TRBV23-1 to TRBJ1-2; D possibly corresponds to TRBD1 (5 bases). TRBV23-1 is treated as an ORF (open reading frame) with a function not yet certain. Trimming took off 4 bases at V and 5 bases at J, with 20 bases between the two ends. The CDR3 sequence is 16 residues long. CDR3 region: CASSPSTGTTIYGYTF. The CDR3 nucleotides read TGCGCCAGCAGTCCATCAACCGGGACGACCATTTATGGCTACACCTTC.

The V gene is TRBV20-1, the J gene TRBJ1-1, with D unclear. This CDR3 contains 11 residues. The germline V and J ends were trimmed by 3 bases and 11 bases, with 13 bases remaining between them. Looked up from germline, CDR1 is DFQATT and CDR2 is SNEGSKA (reference sequence). The chain's CDR3 is CSAREGRGAFF. CDR3 nucleotides: TGCAGTGCTAGGGAAGGTAGAGGCGCTTTCTTT.

This chain uses TRBV11-1 with TRBJ2-7, with 11 bases aligning to TRBD1. V lost 10 bases, J lost 7 bases, and 9 bases stayed unmatched. The CDR3 has 13 residues. Germline V lookup: CDR1 SGHAT, CDR2 FQDESV (reference sequence). The CDR3 region is CATTGQGEREQYF. The CDR3 bases are TGTGCCACCACGGGACAGGGGGAGAGGGAGCAGTACTTC. The full variable domain, rest sourced from reference TRBV11-1 and TRBJ2-7, is EAEVAQSPRYKITEKSQAVAFWCDPISGHATLYWYRQILGQGPELLVQFQDESVVDDSQLPKDRFSAERLKGVDSTLKIQPAELGDSAMYLCATTGQGEREQYFGPGTRLTVT.

This sequence joins TRBV13 and TRBJ2-7; possibly TRBD1 or TRBD2 for D (5 bases each). Trimming pared 5 bases from V and 3 bases from J, leaving 11 bases between. This CDR3 spans 13 amino acids. Germline V gives CDR1 PRHDT, CDR2 FYEKMQ (reference sequence). This chain's CDR3 is CASSPGPIYEQYF. In DNA, the CDR3 is TGTGCCAGCAGCCCGGGACCGATCTACGAGCAGTACTTC.

The V call is TRBV29-1, the J call TRBJ1-2; possible D gene TRBD1, 5 bases. This CDR3 spans 13 amino acids. The germline V gene encodes CDR1 SQVTM and CDR2 ANQGSEA. V was clipped by 4 bases and J by 2 bases, with 11 bases between them. CDR3 in amino acids: CSVGDGLNYGYTF. In nucleotides, the CDR3 is TGCAGCGTTGGGGACGGGTTAAACTATGGCTACACCTTC. The entire variable domain, with the rest obtained from reference TRBV29-1 and TRBJ1-2, is as follows: SAVISQKPSRDICQRGTSLTIQCQVDSQVTMMFWYRQQPGQSLTLIATANQGSEATYESGFVIDKFPISRPNLTFSTLTVSNMSPEDSSIYLCSVGDGLNYGYTFGSGTRLTVV.

This clone appeared a few times. V and J are TRBV29-1 and TRBJ1-1, with 7 bases identical to TRBD1. Germline V CDR1 and CDR2: SQVTM, ANQGSEA. V dropped 6 bases and J dropped 8; count of bases not matched to a gene: 9. This CDR3 contains 12 residues. CDR3 DNA sequence: TGCAGCGTCGGACAGGCAGGGGGAGAAGCTTTCTTT. This gives the protein CSVGQAGGEAFF. Filled out from reference TRBV29-1 and TRBJ1-1, the complete variable domain reads SAVISQKPSRDICQRGTSLTIQCQVDSQVTMMFWYRQQPGQSLTLIATANQGSEATYESGFVIDKFPISRPNLTFSTLTVSNMSPEDSSIYLCSVGQAGGEAFFGQGTRLTVV.

The V and J genes are TRBV29-1 and TRBJ1-1, with 8 bases identical to TRBD1. Germline CDR1 reads SQVTM; CDR2 reads ANQGSEA. The CDR3 is 13 residues long. V was clipped by 4 bases and J by 10 bases; unmatched bases: 11. CDR3: CSVAARDRGGAFF. For the CDR3, the DNA is TGCAGCGTTGCGGCCCGTGACAGGGGAGGAGCTTTCTTT.

This clone was observed a few times. In the same sample, other DNA sequences code for this CDR3. The rearrangement uses TRBV29-1 and TRBJ2-4; TRBD2 is a possible D gene (7 bases). Germline assignment: CDR1 SQVTM and CDR2 ANQGSEA. The CDR3 has 13 residues. V gave up 6 bases and J gave up 1 base, with 10 bases separating them. The CDR3 loop is CSVGGRAKNIQYF. CDR3 coding DNA: TGCAGCGTCGGGGGGCGGGCCAAAAACATTCAGTACTTC.

The rearrangement uses TRBV29-1 and TRBJ2-6; tentatively, D is TRBD1 (5 bases). With 7 bases removed from V and 3 bases from J, the gap between germline ends came to 19 bases. This CDR3 region has 16 residues. CDR1 is SQVTM, CDR2 ANQGSEA, per germline. CDR3 DNA sequence: TGCAGCGCTTATCGCACAGGATCAGGTGGGGCCAACGTCCTGACTTTC. This translates into CSAYRTGSGGANVLTF.

V and J are TRBV2 and TRBJ1-1; perhaps TRBD1 as D (6 bases). The V end was cut by 5 bases, the J end by 4 bases, with 23 bases between. The CDR3 length is 17 residues. Germline CDR1 SNHLY, CDR2 FYNNEI. Written as DNA, the CDR3 is TGTGCCAGCAGTCCCTTATGGGACATTAGGCGCGGCACTGAAGCTTTCTTT. Its translation is CASSPLWDIRRGTEAFF.

This chain joins TRBV23-1 and TRBJ1-1, with no clear D. TRBV23-1 is noted as an ORF with a role that remains uncertain. Trimming cost V 0 bases and J 0 bases, with 14 bases left between them. The CDR3 is 17 amino acids. The CDR3 DNA reads as TGCGCCAGCAGTCAATCCGGACCCGACGCAATGAACACTGAAGCTTTCTTT. Its translation is CASSQSGPDAMNTEAFF.